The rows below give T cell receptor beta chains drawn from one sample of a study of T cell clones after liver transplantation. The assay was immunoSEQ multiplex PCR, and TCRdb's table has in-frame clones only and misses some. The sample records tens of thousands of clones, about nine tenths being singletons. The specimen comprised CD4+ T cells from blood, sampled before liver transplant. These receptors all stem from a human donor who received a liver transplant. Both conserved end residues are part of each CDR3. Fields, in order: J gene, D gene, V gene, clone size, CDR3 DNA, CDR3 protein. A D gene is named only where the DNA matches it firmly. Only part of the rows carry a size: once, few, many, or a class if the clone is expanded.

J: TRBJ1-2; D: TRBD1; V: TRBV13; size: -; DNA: TGTGCCAGCAGCTCATGGACAGGCGTCTATGGCTACACCTTC; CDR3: CASSSWTGVYGYTF
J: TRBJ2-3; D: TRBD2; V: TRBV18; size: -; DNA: TGTGCCAGCTCATCCTTGACTAGCGGGAGAGCAGATACGCAGTATTTT; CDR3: CASSSLTSGRADTQYF
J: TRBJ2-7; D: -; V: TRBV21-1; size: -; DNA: TGTGCCAGCAGCAAGCCCGGGACCCGTTCCGGCGAGCAGTACTTC; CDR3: CASSKPGTRSGEQYF
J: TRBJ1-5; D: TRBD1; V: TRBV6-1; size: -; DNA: TGTGCCAGCAAACCGGGACAGGGCCCGAATCAGCCCCAGCATTTT; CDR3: CASKPGQGPNQPQHF
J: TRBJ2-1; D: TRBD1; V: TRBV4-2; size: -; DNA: TGTGCCAGCAGCCAAGATCCCCCGGGACAGTACTCCTACAATGAGCAGTTCTTC; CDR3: CASSQDPPGQYSYNEQFF
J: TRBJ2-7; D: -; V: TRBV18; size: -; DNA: TGTGCCAGCTCTCGCGGGCTGGAGAACTACGAGCAGTACTTC; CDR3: CASSRGLENYEQYF
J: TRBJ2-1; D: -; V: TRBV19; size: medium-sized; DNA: TGTGCCAGTAGTATAGATCTAGGCCTGGGAGAGCAGTTCTTC; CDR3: CASSIDLGLGEQFF
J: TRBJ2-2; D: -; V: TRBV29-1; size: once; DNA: TGCAGCGTGGGGATCGGCTCGAACACCGGGGAGCTGTTTTTT; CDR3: CSVGIGSNTGELFF
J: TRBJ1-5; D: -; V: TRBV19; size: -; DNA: TGTGCCAGTAGTTATTTGGGAGGCACTCAGCCCCAGCATTTT; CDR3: CASSYLGGTQPQHF
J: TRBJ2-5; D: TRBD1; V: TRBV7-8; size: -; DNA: TGTGCCAGCAGTTTTTTTACCGGTACAGGGGCGCAAGAGACCCAGTACTTC; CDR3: CASSFFTGTGAQETQYF
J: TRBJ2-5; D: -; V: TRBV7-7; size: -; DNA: TGTGCTAGCAGCTTAGCGCTGAGCGAGACCCAGTACTTC; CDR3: CASSLALSETQYF
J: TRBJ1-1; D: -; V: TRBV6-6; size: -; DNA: TGTGCCAGCACCTTCGACAGGCGGCACACTGAAGCTTTCTTT; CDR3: CASTFDRRHTEAFF
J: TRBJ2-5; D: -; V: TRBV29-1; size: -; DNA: TGCAGCGTTGTAGGAGAGACCCAGTACTTC; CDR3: CSVVGETQYF
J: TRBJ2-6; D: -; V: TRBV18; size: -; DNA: TGTGCCAGCTCACCTTGGAGCTCTGGGGCCAACGTCCTGACTTTC; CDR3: CASSPWSSGANVLTF
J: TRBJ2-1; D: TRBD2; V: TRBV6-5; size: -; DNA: TGTGCCAGCAGTTTACTAGCGAAACTCAATGAGCAGTTCTTC; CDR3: CASSLLAKLNEQFF
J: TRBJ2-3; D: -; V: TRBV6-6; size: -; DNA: TGTGCCACGAGGGAGACAGTACTCACAGATACGCAGTATTTT; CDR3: CATRETVLTDTQYF
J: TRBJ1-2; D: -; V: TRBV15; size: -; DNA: TGTGCCACCAGCAGAGATTCAGGTTTCGATGGCTACACCTTC; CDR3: CATSRDSGFDGYTF
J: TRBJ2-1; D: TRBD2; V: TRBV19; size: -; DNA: TGTGCCAGTAGTACCGAGGCTCTTATAGCGGGGCCGAGGGATGAGCAGTTCTTC; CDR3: CASSTEALIAGPRDEQFF
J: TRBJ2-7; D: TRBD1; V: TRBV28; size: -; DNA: TGTGCCAGCAGTTTATGGAAGACAGGGAACTACGAGCAGTACTTC; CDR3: CASSLWKTGNYEQYF
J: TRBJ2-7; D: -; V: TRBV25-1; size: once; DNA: TGTGCCAGGGTGGAGGGAGCATACGAGCAGTACTTC; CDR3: CARVEGAYEQYF
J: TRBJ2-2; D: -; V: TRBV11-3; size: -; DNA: TGTGCCAGCAGCTTAGATAGCGGTAACACCGGGGAGCTGTTTTTT; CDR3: CASSLDSGNTGELFF
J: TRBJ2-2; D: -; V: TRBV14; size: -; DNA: TGTGCCAGCAGCCAAGGTGTCCCCGGGGAGCTGTTTTTT; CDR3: CASSQGVPGELFF
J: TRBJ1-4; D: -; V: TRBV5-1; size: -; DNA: TGCGCCAGCAGCTTGGAGGGCGACCCGAGTGAAAAACTGTTTTTT; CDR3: CASSLEGDPSEKLFF
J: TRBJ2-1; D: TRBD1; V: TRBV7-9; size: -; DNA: TGTGCCAGCAGCTTACAAGACAGGGGCTCCTACAATGAGCAGTTCTTC; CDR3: CASSLQDRGSYNEQFF
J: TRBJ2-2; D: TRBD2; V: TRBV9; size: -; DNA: TGTGCCAGCAGCGTAGCTCCGGGGACTAGATCGGGTTCCGGGGAGCTGTTTTTT; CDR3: CASSVAPGTRSGSGELFF
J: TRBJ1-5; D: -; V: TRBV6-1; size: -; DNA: TGTGCCAGCAGGGTGGCGGGCGGTAGCAATCAGCCCCAGCATTTT; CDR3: CASRVAGGSNQPQHF
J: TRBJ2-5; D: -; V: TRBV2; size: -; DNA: TGTGCCAGCAGGGCTGGGGGAGGGACCCAGTACTTC; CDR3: CASRAGGGTQYF
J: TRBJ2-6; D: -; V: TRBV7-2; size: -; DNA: TGTGCCAGCAGCCATACAGGCGAATACTCTGGGGCCAACGTCCTGACTTTC; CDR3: CASSHTGEYSGANVLTF
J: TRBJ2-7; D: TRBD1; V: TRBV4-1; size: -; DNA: TGCGCCAGCAGCCGGATCCTAGGGGGCAAGGGCTACGAGCAGTACTTC; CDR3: CASSRILGGKGYEQYF
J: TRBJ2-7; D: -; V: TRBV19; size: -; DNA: TGTGCCAGTAGTATTAGCAGGGATGGATACGAGCAGTACTTC; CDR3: CASSISRDGYEQYF
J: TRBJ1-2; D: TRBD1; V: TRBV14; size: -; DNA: TGTGCCAGCAGCCCAGGACCGGGACAGGGTACCTATGGCTACACCTTC; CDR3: CASSPGPGQGTYGYTF
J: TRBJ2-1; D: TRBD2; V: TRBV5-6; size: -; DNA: TGTGCCAGCAGCTTGAGGGAGGGGAATGAGCAGTTCTTC; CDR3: CASSLREGNEQFF
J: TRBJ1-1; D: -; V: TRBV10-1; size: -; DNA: TGCGCCAGCAGTACCGGACAGTTGGGGAACACTGAAGCTTTCTTT; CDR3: CASSTGQLGNTEAFF
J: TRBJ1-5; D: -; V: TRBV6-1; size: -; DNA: TGTGCCAGCAGTGAAAGCAGGAGCCAGCCCCAGCATTTT; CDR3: CASSESRSQPQHF
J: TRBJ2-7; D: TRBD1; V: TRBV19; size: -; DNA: TGTGCCAGTAGTTCCGGGACAGGGACGTACGAGCAGTACTTC; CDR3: CASSSGTGTYEQYF
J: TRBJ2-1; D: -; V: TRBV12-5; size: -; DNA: TGTGCTAGTGGGCCGCTCCCGGGCCCCGGCTCCTACAATGAGCAGTTCTTC; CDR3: CASGPLPGPGSYNEQFF
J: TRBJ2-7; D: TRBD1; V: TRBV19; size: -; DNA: TGTGCCAGTACCACCCCCGGACAGGGGCCTATCTGGTACTTC; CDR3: CASTTPGQGPIWYF
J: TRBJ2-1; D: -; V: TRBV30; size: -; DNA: TGTGCCTGGAAGCAGGGACGGAGCTCCTACAATGAGCAGTTCTTC; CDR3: CAWKQGRSSYNEQFF
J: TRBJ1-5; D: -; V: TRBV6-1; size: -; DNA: TGTGCCAGCAGTGAAGTATGGGGCCCAACAATTCAGCCCCAGCATTTT; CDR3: CASSEVWGPTIQPQHF
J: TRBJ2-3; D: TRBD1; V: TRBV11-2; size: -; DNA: TGTGCCAGCAGCCCACAGGGGGCCCTTCTTCTCACAGATACGCAGTATTTT; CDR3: CASSPQGALLLTDTQYF
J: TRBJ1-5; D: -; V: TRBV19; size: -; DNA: TGTGCCAGTAGTATAGGAGAGGGCAATCAGCCCCAGCATTTT; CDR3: CASSIGEGNQPQHF
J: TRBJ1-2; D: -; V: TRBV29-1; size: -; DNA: TGCAGCGTTGAAAGGGTGTCGGGTGACTATGGCTACACCTTC; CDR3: CSVERVSGDYGYTF
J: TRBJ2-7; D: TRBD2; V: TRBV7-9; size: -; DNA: TGTGCCAGCAGCTTAGAGGCGGGAGGGCAGTACTTC; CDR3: CASSLEAGGQYF
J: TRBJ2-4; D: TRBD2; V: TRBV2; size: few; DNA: TGTGCCAGCAGTGATCCGCAGGGCGGGGGTACTCAGTACTTC; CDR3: CASSDPQGGGTQYF
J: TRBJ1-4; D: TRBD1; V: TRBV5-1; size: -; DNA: TGCGCCAGCAGCTCACAGGGGTATAATGAAAAACTGTTTTTT; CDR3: CASSSQGYNEKLFF
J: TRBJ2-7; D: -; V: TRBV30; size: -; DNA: TGTGCCTGGAGTGTAAGCTTTCAACCTTCCTACGAGCAGTACTTC; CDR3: CAWSVSFQPSYEQYF
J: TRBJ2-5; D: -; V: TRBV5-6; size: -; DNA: TGTGCCAGCAGCTTGGTTAGCAGAAAAGAGACCCAGTACTTC; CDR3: CASSLVSRKETQYF
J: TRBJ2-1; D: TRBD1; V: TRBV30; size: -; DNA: TGTGCCTGGAGTTACACAGGGGGTGAGCAGTTCTTC; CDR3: CAWSYTGGEQFF
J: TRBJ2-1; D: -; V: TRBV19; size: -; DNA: TGTGCCAGTTCGCCGGGAATGGGCAATGAGCAGTTCTTC; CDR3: CASSPGMGNEQFF
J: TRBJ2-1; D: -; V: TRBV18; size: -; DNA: TGTGCCAGCTCACCAGGGTCCGAGAATGAGCAGTTCTTC; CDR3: CASSPGSENEQFF
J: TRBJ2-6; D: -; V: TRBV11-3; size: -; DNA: TGTGCCAGCAGCCCCCGGTTGGCTGGGGCCAACGTCCTGACTTTC; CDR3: CASSPRLAGANVLTF
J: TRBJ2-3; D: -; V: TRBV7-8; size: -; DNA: TGTGCCAGCACCCTTCTAGCGACAGATACGCAGTATTTT; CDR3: CASTLLATDTQYF
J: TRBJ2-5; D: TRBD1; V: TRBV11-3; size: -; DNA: TGTGCCAGCAGCTTACTGACAGGGGGCCAAGAGACCCAGTACTTC; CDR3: CASSLLTGGQETQYF
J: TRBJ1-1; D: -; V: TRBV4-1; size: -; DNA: TGCGCCAGCAGCCAAGCAATACCAACTGAAGCTTTCTTT; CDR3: CASSQAIPTEAFF
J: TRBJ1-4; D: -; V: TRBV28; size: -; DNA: TGTGCCAGCAGTTTAAGTCGGAACGAAAAACTGTTTTTT; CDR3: CASSLSRNEKLFF
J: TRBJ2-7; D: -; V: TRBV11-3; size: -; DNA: TGTGCCAGCAGCTCCCGGACTTGGGGGCGGGACACCTCCTACGAGCAGTACTTC; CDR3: CASSSRTWGRDTSYEQYF
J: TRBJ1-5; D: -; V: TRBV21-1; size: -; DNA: TGTGCCAGCAGCTTCCGGGACAGCGAGAATCAGCCCCAGCATTTT; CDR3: CASSFRDSENQPQHF
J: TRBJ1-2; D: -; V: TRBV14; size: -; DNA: TGTGCCAGCAGCCAAGATACGCTTTCCGGGATTAAGGGCTACACCTTC; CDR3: CASSQDTLSGIKGYTF
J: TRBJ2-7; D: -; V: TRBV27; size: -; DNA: TGTGCCAGCGGGTTTAGGGAGCAGTACTTC; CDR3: CASGFREQYF
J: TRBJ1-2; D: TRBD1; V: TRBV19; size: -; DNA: TGTGCCAGTAGTAAACAGGGGGACTATGGCTACACCTTC; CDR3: CASSKQGDYGYTF